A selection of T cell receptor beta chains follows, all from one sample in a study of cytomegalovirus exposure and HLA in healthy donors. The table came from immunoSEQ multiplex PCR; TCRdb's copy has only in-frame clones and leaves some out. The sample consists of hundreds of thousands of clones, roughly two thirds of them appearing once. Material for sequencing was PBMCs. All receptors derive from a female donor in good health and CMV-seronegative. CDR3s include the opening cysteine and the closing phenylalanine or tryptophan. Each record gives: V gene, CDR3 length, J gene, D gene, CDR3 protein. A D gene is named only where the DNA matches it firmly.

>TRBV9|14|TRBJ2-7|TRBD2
CASSVEGEGGEQYF
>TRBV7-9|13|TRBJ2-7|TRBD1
CASSSTGVHEQYF
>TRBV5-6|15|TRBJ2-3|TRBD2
CASSAESGATDTQYF
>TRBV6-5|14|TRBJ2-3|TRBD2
CASRAGEGTDTQYF
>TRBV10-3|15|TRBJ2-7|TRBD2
CAISEGLAGGYEQYF
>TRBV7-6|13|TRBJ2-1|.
CASSLGSSNEQFF
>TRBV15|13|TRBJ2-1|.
CATSRDRGGEQFF
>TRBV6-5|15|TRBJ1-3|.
CASSYGGLSGNTIYF
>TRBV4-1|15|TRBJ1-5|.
CASTLGGGGNQPQHF
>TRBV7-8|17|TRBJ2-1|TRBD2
CASSSRSLAGTYNEQFF
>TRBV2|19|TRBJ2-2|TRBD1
CASSEYRPGQGQNTGELFF
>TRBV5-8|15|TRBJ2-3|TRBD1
CASSYGTGGFDTQYF
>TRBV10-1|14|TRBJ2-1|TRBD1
CASSDRTGSNEQFF
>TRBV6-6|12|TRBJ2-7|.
CASNFQSHEQYF
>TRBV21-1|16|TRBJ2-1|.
CASGGSSGSSYNEQFF
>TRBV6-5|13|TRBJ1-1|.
CANRGGSGTEAFF
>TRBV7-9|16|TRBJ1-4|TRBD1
CASSRTGGELNEKLFF
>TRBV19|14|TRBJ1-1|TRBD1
CASSIRGRVSEAFF
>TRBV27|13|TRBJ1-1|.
CASSLRENTEAFF
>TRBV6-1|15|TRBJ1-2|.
CASSFEGRVAYGYTF
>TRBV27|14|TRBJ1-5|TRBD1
CASSWTGTDQPQHF
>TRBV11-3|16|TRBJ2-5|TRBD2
CASSLGTSGIQETQYF
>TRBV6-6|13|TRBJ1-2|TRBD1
CASNFQGDYGYTF
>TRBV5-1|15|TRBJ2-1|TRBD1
CASSLEGQTYNEQFF
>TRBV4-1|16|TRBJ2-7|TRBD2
CASSQDTSGRYYEQYF
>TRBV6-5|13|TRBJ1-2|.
CASRPTRGDGYTF
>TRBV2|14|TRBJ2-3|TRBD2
CASRYPGLADTQYF
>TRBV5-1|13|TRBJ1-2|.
CASSPAGELGYTF
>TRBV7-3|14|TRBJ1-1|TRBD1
CASINDRARTEAFF
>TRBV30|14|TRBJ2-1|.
CAWSAPGLLIEQFF
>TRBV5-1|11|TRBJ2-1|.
CASSLVGEQFF
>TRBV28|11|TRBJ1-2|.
CASSILYGYTF
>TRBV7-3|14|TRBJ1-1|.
CASSSQGRNTEAFF
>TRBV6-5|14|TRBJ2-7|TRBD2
CASSLSGRAYEQYF
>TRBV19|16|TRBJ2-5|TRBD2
CASSISLAGAEETQYF
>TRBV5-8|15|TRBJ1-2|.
CASSLSRTVYYGYTF
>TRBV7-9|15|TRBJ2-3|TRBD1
CASSLGGTGSDTQYF
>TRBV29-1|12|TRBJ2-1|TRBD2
CSVGTSENEQFF
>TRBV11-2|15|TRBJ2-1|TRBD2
CASSRSGRAGDEQFF
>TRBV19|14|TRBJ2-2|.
CASTRGWNTGELFF
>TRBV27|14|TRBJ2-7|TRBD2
CASSTAGVSYEQYF
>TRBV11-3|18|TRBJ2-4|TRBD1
CASSHAGGYDCLKNIQYF
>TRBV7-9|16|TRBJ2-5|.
CSSSPTTGGLGETQYF
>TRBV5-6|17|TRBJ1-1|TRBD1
CASSSGGAGTGVTEAFF
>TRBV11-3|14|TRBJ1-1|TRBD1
CASSRTGGITEAFF
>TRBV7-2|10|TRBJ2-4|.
CAGQVGIQYF
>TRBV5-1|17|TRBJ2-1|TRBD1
CASTSWGTGSSYNEQFF
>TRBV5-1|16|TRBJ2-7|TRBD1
CASSPESGQGIREQYF